The 22 T cell receptor beta chains given below trace back to one sample, sequenced in a study of cytomegalovirus exposure and HLA in healthy donors. Vbeta (60) and Jbeta (13) primers were used in the PCR. TCRdb keeps only in-frame clones here, not all; method: immunoSEQ multiplex PCR. Recorded for this sample: 200,000 or so clones. The sequencing input was PBMCs. The receptors shown here come from a boy younger than 18 in good health and CMV-seronegative.

The CDR3 protein is CASSLRGTGFREKLFF. The DNA for the CDR3 is TGTGCCAGCAGTTTAAGAGGGACAGGGTTTAGGGAAAAACTGTTTTTT. V is TRBV27 and J is TRBJ1-4, with TRBD1 matching over 9 bases. Looked up from germline, CDR1 is MNHEY and CDR2 is SMNVEV (reference sequence). V trimming: 2 bases; J trimming: 8 bases; junction bases outside the gene matches: 9. CDR3 length equals 16 residues.

The chain joins TRBV5-4 to TRBJ1-1; TRBD1 is a possible D gene (5 bases). Germline CDR1 SGHNT, CDR2 YYREEE (reference sequence). The CDR3 sequence is 13 residues long. V was trimmed by 4 bases and J by 5 bases, leaving 12 bases between them. The CDR3 protein is CASSHIGGTEAFF. For the CDR3, the DNA is TGTGCCAGCAGCCATATCGGGGGGACTGAAGCTTTCTTT.

CDR3 residues: CASSRTRLPRDTQYF. CDR3 nucleotide sequence: TGTGCCAGCAGCCGGACTCGGCTCCCCCGGGATACGCAGTATTTT. The V call is TRBV5-8, the J call TRBJ2-3, with D perhaps TRBD2 (5 bases). V shed 4 bases and J shed 6 bases, with 18 bases lying between them. This CDR3 comprises 15 residues. Per the germline V gene, CDR1 is SGHTS and CDR2 is YDEGEE.

The genes are TRBV2 and TRBJ1-5; 9 bases align to TRBD1. Germline-derived CDR1 and CDR2 are SNHLY and FYNNEI. The CDR3 totals 15 residues. With 4 bases clipped from V and 3 bases from J, the junction kept 4 bases outside the gene matches. CDR3 region: CASSVGQGLNQPQHF. The CDR3 bases are TGTGCCAGCAGTGTGGGACAGGGTCTCAATCAGCCCCAGCATTTT. Full variable domain (rest looked up from reference TRBV2 and TRBJ1-5): EPEVTQTPSHQVTQMGQEVILRCVPISNHLYFYWYRQILGQKVEFLVSFYNNEISEKSEIFDDQFSVERPDGSNFTLKIRSTKLEDSAMYFCASSVGQGLNQPQHFGDGTRLSIL.

This chain connects TRBV6-1 to TRBJ1-5; tentative D call: TRBD1 (5 bases). Trimming removed 7 bases at V and 0 bases at J, with 13 bases between. The CDR3 contains 15 residues. The germline CDR1 and CDR2 sequences are MNHNS and SASEGT. CDR3 amino acids: CASTDDRYSNQPQHF. DNA for the CDR3: TGTGCCAGCACCGACGACAGATATAGCAATCAGCCCCAGCATTTT.

The chain carries TRBV7-6 and TRBJ1-1; TRBD1 might be the D (6 bases). The CDR3 is 13 residues long. Per the germline V gene, CDR1 is SGHVS and CDR2 is FNYEAQ. Deletions cut 5 bases from V and 5 bases from J, with 12 bases between. The DNA of the CDR3 is TGTGCCAGCAGCGGGGGCGGAGTTACTGAAGCTTTCTTT. Its translation: CASSGGGVTEAFF.

The rearrangement joins TRBV9 to TRBJ1-2; 7 bases align to TRBD1. Germline CDR1 SGDLS, CDR2 YYNGEE. The CDR3 contains 16 residues. The trim removed 3 bases at V and 5 bases at J, leaving 13 bases unmatched. The chain's CDR3 is CASSGYDLTGSYGYTF. The CDR3 DNA is TGTGCCAGCAGCGGCTATGATCTGACAGGGTCTTATGGCTACACCTTC.

V is TRBV29-1 and J is TRBJ2-7, with 9 bases that match TRBD1. V lost 1 base to trimming and J lost 5 bases; unmatched junction nucleotides: 21. Germline values: CDR1 SQVTM, CDR2 ANQGSEA. CDR3 length: 19 amino acids. The CDR3 is CSVEGRDRAKTGDRDEQYF. CDR3 DNA: TGCAGCGTTGAAGGGCGGGACAGGGCCAAGACGGGCGATCGGGACGAGCAGTACTTC.

The V call is TRBV2, the J call TRBJ2-7; 10 nucleotides agree with TRBD1. This CDR3 spans 14 amino acids. V shed 6 bases, J shed 3 bases, and the junction held 5 bases outside the gene matches. Germline loops: CDR1 SNHLY, CDR2 FYNNEI. DNA for the CDR3: TGTGCCAGCAGGTGGACAGGGGGAAACTACGAGCAGTACTTC. It yields the protein CASRWTGGNYEQYF.

This chain joins TRBV19 and TRBJ2-3; 7 bases are a match to TRBD2. V gave up 4 bases and J gave up 2 bases; unmatched junction bases: 9. This CDR3 contains 16 residues. The V gene's germline CDR1 is LNHDA and CDR2 SQIVND (reference sequence). The CDR3 DNA sequence: TGTGCCAGTAGTAAACGGGGGGAAATAGACACAGATACGCAGTATTTT. This translates into CASSKRGEIDTDTQYF.

The chain joins TRBV11-2 to TRBJ1-1, with D unresolved. Germline V gene data show CDR1 as SGHAT and CDR2 as FQNNGV. CDR3 length: 13 residues. V lost 1 base to trimming and J lost 10 bases, with 13 bases between them. CDR3 loop: CASSLGALPRAFF. The CDR3, as DNA: TGTGCCAGCAGCTTAGGGGCGCTCCCCCGAGCTTTCTTT.

The chain combines TRBV5-4 with TRBJ2-6; 8 bases are shared with TRBD2. V shed 7 bases, J shed 0 bases, and the junction held 12 bases outside the gene matches. The CDR3 loop spans 18 amino acids. CDR1 and CDR2 (germline): SGHNT, YYREEE (reference sequence). CDR3 in DNA: TGTGCCAGCGGAGAACCGGGACTAGTCGCCTCTGGGGCCAACGTCCTGACTTTC. Translation gives CASGEPGLVASGANVLTF.

J is TRBJ1-3 and V is TRBV5-1, with D tentatively TRBD1 (6 bases). Germline values: CDR1 SGHRS, CDR2 YFSETQ. V dropped 5 bases and J dropped 2 bases, with 14 bases sitting between them. The length of the CDR3 is 15 residues. This CDR3 is CASSRGGAAGNTIYF. The DNA of the CDR3 is TGCGCCAGCAGTCGCGGGGGGGCGGCTGGAAACACCATATATTTT. Together with reference TRBV5-1 and TRBJ1-3, the CDR3 gives the full variable domain: KAGVTQTPRYLIKTRGQQVTLSCSPISGHRSVSWYQQTPGQGLQFLFEYFSETQRNKGNFPGRFSGRQFSNSRSEMNVSTLELGDSALYLCASSRGGAAGNTIYFGEGSWLTVV.

The chain joins TRBV5-1 to TRBJ2-7; tentative D call: TRBD2 (6 bases). Trimming removed 4 bases at V and 7 bases at J, with 15 bases between. The CDR3 totals 13 residues. In germline, CDR1 is SGHRS, CDR2 YFSETQ. The CDR3, as DNA: TGCGCCAGCAGCACGGGACTGGGGGGAGAGCAGTACTTC. Encoded protein: CASSTGLGGEQYF.

The V gene is TRBV28, the J gene TRBJ2-7; 7 bases are shared with TRBD1. The CDR3 consists of 14 residues. The germline V gene has CDR1 MDHEN and CDR2 SYDVKM. J gave up 4 bases and V 4 bases, and 7 bases lay outside the gene matches. CDR3 coding DNA: TGTGCCAGCAGTTACGTCGGACAGGATTACGAGCAGTACTTC. It codes for CASSYVGQDYEQYF.

The rearrangement links TRBV7-9 to TRBJ1-1; D might be TRBD1 (5 bases). The CDR3 has 13 amino acids. V gave up 5 bases and J gave up 1 base, with 8 bases separating them. Germline V gene lookup returns CDR1 SEHNR and CDR2 FQNEAQ (reference sequence). The CDR3 region is CASSVDRNTEAFF. The CDR3 DNA follows: TGTGCCAGCAGCGTTGACAGGAACACTGAAGCTTTCTTT.

In DNA form, the CDR3 reads TGTGCCTGGAGTACAATCCGACCTCTGGGACAGCAGAACACTGAAGCTTTCTTT. Amino acids: CAWSTIRPLGQQNTEAFF. V usage is TRBV30 and J usage is TRBJ1-1; 7 positions match TRBD1. V lost 2 bases, J lost 1 base, and 16 bases stayed unmatched. The CDR3 has 18 amino acids. Germline V gene lookup returns CDR1 GTSNPN and CDR2 SVGIG (reference sequence).

V is TRBV2 and J is TRBJ2-7; D perhaps matches TRBD2 (7 bases). The germline V gene has CDR1 SNHLY and CDR2 FYNNEI. V was pared by 8 bases and J by 5 bases, with 28 bases between. The CDR3 loop spans 17 amino acids. CDR3 protein: CASRERFLGGPSNEQYF. The CDR3 region has the DNA TGTGCCAGCCGGGAGCGGTTCTTGGGGGGGCCTTCGAACGAGCAGTACTTC.

This chain joins TRBV19 and TRBJ2-5; D possibly corresponds to TRBD2 (6 bases). Trimming took 4 bases from V and 5 from J, leaving 11 bases between them. This CDR3 has 13 amino acids. The germline V gene encodes CDR1 LNHDA and CDR2 SQIVND (reference sequence). CDR3 DNA sequence: TGTGCCAGTAGTAGGGGTGGGGGGGAGACCCAGTACTTC. This translates into CASSRGGGETQYF. Using reference TRBV19 and TRBJ2-5 for the parts outside the CDR3, the full variable domain is DGGITQSPKYLFRKEGQNVTLSCEQNLNHDAMYWYRQDPGQGLRLIYYSQIVNDFQKGDIAEGYSVSREKKESFPLTVTSAQKNPTAFYLCASSRGGGETQYFGPGTRLLVL.

The chain couples TRBV9 to TRBJ1-1, with D maybe TRBD1 (5 bases). V was clipped by 3 bases and J by 1 base, with 13 bases between them. CDR3 length: 15 residues. Germline V gene sequence: CDR1 SGDLS, CDR2 YYNGEE. CDR3 region: CASSGGGLGNTEAFF. In nucleotides, the CDR3 is TGTGCCAGCAGCGGTGGGGGGTTGGGGAACACTGAAGCTTTCTTT. Supplemented by reference TRBV9 and TRBJ1-1, the full variable domain reads DSGVTQTPKHLITATGQRVTLRCSPRSGDLSVYWYQQSLDQGLQFLIQYYNGEERAKGNILERFSAQQFPDLHSELNLSSLELGDSALYFCASSGGGLGNTEAFFGQGTRLTVV.

The chain carries TRBV5-4 and TRBJ2-5, with 7 bases fitting TRBD1. Judging by the DNA end, TRBJ2-7 fits better; the J call may be wrong. Germline V gene sequence: CDR1 SGHNT, CDR2 YYREEE (reference sequence). The CDR3 runs to 15 residues. The CDR3 bases are TGTGCCAGCAGCTTGGACAAAGGGACAGCCTACGAGCAGTACTTC. It translates to CASSLDKGTAYEQYF.

The chain carries TRBV4-1 and TRBJ1-2; D is unclear. The CDR3 runs to 16 residues. V dropped 4 bases and J dropped 5 bases, with 20 bases sitting between them. Germline CDR1 reads MGHRA; CDR2 reads YSYEKL. CDR3 sequence (DNA): TGCGCCAGCAGCCTTCCGTCGGGGAGAGGCAAATATGGCTACACCTTC. It specifies CASSLPSGRGKYGYTF.